This T cell receptor beta chain is drawn from a study of blood T cell repertoires in COVID-19. About the study: Samples taken during acute and convalescent COVID-19 were collected in the United States, Italy and Spain.

The CDR3 extends over 15 amino acids. Trimming at V came to 3 bases and at J to 6 bases, leaving 8 bases not matched to a gene. Germline V CDR1 and CDR2: LGHDT, YNNKEL (reference sequence). Produced via immunoSEQ multiplex PCR; TCRdb's table is partial and in-frame only. The repertoire includes 200,000 to 300,000 clones, around 80% of them detected once, and 4% to 4.5% sits in the top ten. This TCR came from a man in his sixties with acute or convalescent COVID-19. J is TRBJ2-1 and V is TRBV3-1 (or the pseudogene TRBV3-2); 7 nucleotides agree with TRBD2. Sequenced: peripheral blood. The CDR3 is CASSQSGLDLNEQFF. DNA for the CDR3: TGTGCCAGCAGCCAGAGCGGACTAGACCTCAATGAGCAGTTCTTC.